What follows are 14 T cell receptor beta chains derived from one specimen sequenced in a study of blood T cell repertoires in COVID-19. Profiling relied on immunoSEQ multiplex PCR, and the TCRdb table lists in-frame clones only, not all of them. In the table there are about 100,000 clones, approximately 87% of which are singletons. The material sequenced was peripheral blood. The receptors were sampled from a human donor in a cohort sampled during active COVID-19.

The V call is TRBV6-6, the J call TRBJ1-2; the D gene is possibly TRBD1 (6 bases). The CDR3 loop spans 15 amino acids. V was clipped by 10 bases and J by 0 bases, with 18 bases between them. Per the germline V gene, CDR1 is MNHNY and CDR2 is SVGAGI (reference sequence). CDR3 sequence reads: CATLGQNPSNYGYTF. In DNA form, the CDR3 reads TGTGCCACCCTAGGACAGAATCCTTCTAACTATGGCTACACCTTC.

The chain has TRBV20-1 and TRBJ1-2; D is undetermined. Trimming took 3 bases from V and 4 from J, leaving 9 bases between them. CDR1 and CDR2 from the germline V gene are DFQATT and SNEGSKA (reference sequence). The CDR3 is 12 residues long. For the CDR3, the DNA is TGCAGTGCTAGTGATGGTAGCTATGGCTACACCTTC. It is translated as CSASDGSYGYTF.

This clone was seen more than once but under ten times. This chain links TRBV2 with TRBJ1-5; maybe TRBD1 (6 bases). The CDR3 is 14 residues long. V lost 7 bases and J 4 bases, leaving 14 bases between the germline ends. Germline CDR1 is SNHLY and CDR2 is FYNNEI. CDR3 sequence: CASTMGTQNQPQHF. DNA for the CDR3: TGTGCCAGCACCATGGGGACACAAAATCAGCCCCAGCATTTT. The full variable domain, in which reference TRBV2 and TRBJ1-5 provide the parts outside the CDR3, is EPEVTQTPSHQVTQMGQEVILRCVPISNHLYFYWYRQILGQKVEFLVSFYNNEISEKSEIFDDQFSVERPDGSNFTLKIRSTKLEDSAMYFCASTMGTQNQPQHFGDGTRLSIL.

This clone was counted a single time. V and J are TRBV7-2 and TRBJ1-2, with a possible D match to TRBD1 (5 bases). The CDR3 extends over 16 amino acids. The V gene's germline CDR1 is SGHTA and CDR2 FQGNSA. Trimming pared 5 bases from V and 6 bases from J, leaving 22 bases between. The CDR3, as DNA: TGTGCCAGCAGCCCAACCGGCCAGGGAGGTCGGGATGGCTACACCTTC. This sequence encodes CASSPTGQGGRDGYTF. Full variable domain (remainder filled in from reference TRBV7-2 and TRBJ1-2): GAGVSQSPSNKVTEKGKDVELRCDPISGHTALYWYRQSLGQGLEFLIYFQGNSAPDKSGLPSDRFSAERTGGSVSTLTIQRTQQEDSAVYLCASSPTGQGGRDGYTFGSGTRLTVV.

The chain carries TRBV9 and TRBJ1-1; 9 nucleotides match TRBD1. Per germline, CDR1 SGDLS and CDR2 YYNGEE. V dropped 0 bases and J dropped 5; count of bases not matched to a gene: 5. This CDR3 has 15 residues. In DNA, the CDR3 is TGTGCCAGCAGCGTAGTTAACAGGGGGCCGACTGAAGCTTTCTTT. Amino acid sequence: CASSVVNRGPTEAFF.

The chain is built from TRBV7-2 and TRBJ1-5, with TRBD1 matching over 10 bases. Germline loops: CDR1 SGHTA, CDR2 FQGNSA. Trimming at V came to 5 bases and at J to 7 bases, leaving 5 bases not matched to a gene. This CDR3 region has 14 residues. The CDR3 here is CASSPTGGGQPQHF. The CDR3 nucleotides are TGTGCCAGCAGCCCGACAGGGGGCGGGCAGCCCCAGCATTTT.

The chain carries TRBV4-1 and TRBJ1-3, with 7 nucleotides matching TRBD1. Germline assignment: CDR1 MGHRA and CDR2 YSYEKL. J was trimmed by 2 bases and V by 3 bases; bases with no gene match: 7. The CDR3 has 16 residues. The CDR3 is CASSHPNRGAGNTIYF. In nucleotides, the CDR3 is TGCGCCAGCAGCCATCCCAACAGGGGTGCTGGAAACACCATATATTTT.

J is TRBJ2-1 and V is TRBV5-6; TRBD2 matches 8 bases. V trimming: 2 bases; J trimming: 7 bases; junction bases outside the gene matches: 8. From germline, CDR1 is SGHDT and CDR2 YYEEEE. The CDR3 length is 15 residues. CDR3 DNA sequence: TGTGCCAGCAGCTTCGGTCTGCGGGGGGATAATGAGCAGTTCTTC. Translating it yields CASSFGLRGDNEQFF.

V gene TRBV5-4 combines with J gene TRBJ2-7, with 11 bases matching TRBD2. Germline-derived CDR1 and CDR2 are SGHNT and YYREEE (reference sequence). The CDR3 totals 15 residues. V was clipped by 3 bases and J by 4 bases; unmatched bases: 6. CDR3 residues: CASSSTTSGAYEQYF. As DNA, the CDR3 is TGTGCCAGCAGCTCAACGACTAGCGGGGCATACGAGCAGTACTTC. Looking up the rest from reference TRBV5-4 and TRBJ2-7 gives the full variable domain: ETGVTQSPTHLIKTRGQQVTLRCSSQSGHNTVSWYQQALGQGPQFIFQYYREEENGRGNFPPRFSGLQFPNYSSELNVNALELDDSALYLCASSSTTSGAYEQYFGPGTRLTVT.

The V and J genes are TRBV5-1 and TRBJ1-3; D is possibly TRBD1 (6 bases). CDR3 size: 17 residues. The V gene's germline CDR1 is SGHRS and CDR2 YFSETQ. The V end was cut by 4 bases, the J end by 4 bases, with 21 bases between. Written as DNA, the CDR3 is TGCGCCAGCAGCACGGGATTAACAGGGTTGGAAGGAAACACCATATATTTT. As protein: CASSTGLTGLEGNTIYF.

A few counts support this clone. The chain carries TRBV2 and TRBJ1-2; 12 bases line up with TRBD1. Germline V gene lookup returns CDR1 SNHLY and CDR2 FYNNEI. The ends lost 6 bases at V and 6 bases at J; junction bases unmatched: 8. This CDR3 is built from 15 residues. The CDR3 nucleotides read TGTGCCAGCAGGGCGGGGACAGGGGGCTGGGATGGCTACACCTTC. It codes for CASRAGTGGWDGYTF.

The chain carries TRBV11-2 and TRBJ2-5, with 9 bases fitting TRBD2. Per the germline V gene, CDR1 is SGHAT and CDR2 is FQNNGV. The V gene end was trimmed by 1 base and the J gene end by 0 bases; junction bases not matched to a gene: 3. CDR3 length: 16 amino acids. The CDR3 loop is CASSLGIAGDQETQYF. CDR3 DNA sequence: TGTGCCAGCAGCTTAGGGATAGCGGGGGACCAAGAGACCCAGTACTTC.

The chain combines TRBV10-3 with TRBJ2-1; D perhaps matches TRBD2 (6 bases). CDR3 length: 14 residues. The V end lost 3 bases, the J end lost 5 bases, and 11 bases lay between the germline ends. CDR1 and CDR2 (germline): ENHRY, SYGVKD. The CDR3 here is CAISERGSNNEQFF. CDR3 bases: TGTGCCATCAGTGAACGGGGGTCAAACAATGAGCAGTTCTTC.

CDR3 amino acids: CASSYSSGGTDTQYF. The CDR3 coding sequence is TGTGCCAGCAGTTACTCGTCAGGGGGTACAGATACGCAGTATTTT. The rearrangement joins TRBV6-5 to TRBJ2-3, with 7 positions matching TRBD1. The CDR3 is 15 residues long. With 0 bases clipped from V and 3 bases from J, the junction kept 3 bases outside the gene matches. The germline V gene encodes CDR1 MNHEY and CDR2 SVGAGI.